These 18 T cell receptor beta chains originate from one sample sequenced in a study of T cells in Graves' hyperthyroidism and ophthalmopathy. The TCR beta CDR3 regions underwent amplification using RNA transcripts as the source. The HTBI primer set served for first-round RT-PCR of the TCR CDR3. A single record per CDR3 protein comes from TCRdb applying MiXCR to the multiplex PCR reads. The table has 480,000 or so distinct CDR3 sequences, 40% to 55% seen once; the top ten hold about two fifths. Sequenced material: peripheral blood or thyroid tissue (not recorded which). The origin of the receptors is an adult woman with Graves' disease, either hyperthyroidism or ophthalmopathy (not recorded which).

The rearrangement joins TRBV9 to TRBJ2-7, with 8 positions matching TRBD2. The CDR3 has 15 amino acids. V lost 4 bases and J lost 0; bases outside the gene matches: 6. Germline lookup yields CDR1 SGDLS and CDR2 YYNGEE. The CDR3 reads CASSLRAGDSYEQYF. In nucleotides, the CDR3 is TGTGCCAGCAGCTTACGAGCGGGAGACTCCTACGAGCAGTACTTC.

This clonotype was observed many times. In DNA form, the CDR3 reads TGTGCCATCAGTGAGGCCTCAGTCAAGACCTACGAGCAGTACTTC. Its protein product is CAISEASVKTYEQYF. This chain uses TRBV10-3 with TRBJ2-7; D gene uncertain. This CDR3 has 15 residues. Germline assignment: CDR1 ENHRY and CDR2 SYGVKD. V was shortened by 2 bases and J by 2 bases, with 13 bases between the two germline ends.

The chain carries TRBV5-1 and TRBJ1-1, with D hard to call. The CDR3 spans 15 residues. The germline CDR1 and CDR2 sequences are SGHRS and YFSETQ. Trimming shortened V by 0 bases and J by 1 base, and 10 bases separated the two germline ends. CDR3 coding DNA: TGCGCCAGCAGCTTGGCCTCGGTACGGAACACTGAAGCTTTCTTT. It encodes CASSLASVRNTEAFF.

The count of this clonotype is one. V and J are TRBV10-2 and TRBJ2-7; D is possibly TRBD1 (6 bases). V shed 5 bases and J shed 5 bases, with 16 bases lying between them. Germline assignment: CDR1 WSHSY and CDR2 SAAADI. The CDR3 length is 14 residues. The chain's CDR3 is CASSPTGQIHEQYF. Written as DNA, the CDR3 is TGCGCCAGCAGTCCAACGGGACAAATCCACGAGCAGTACTTC.

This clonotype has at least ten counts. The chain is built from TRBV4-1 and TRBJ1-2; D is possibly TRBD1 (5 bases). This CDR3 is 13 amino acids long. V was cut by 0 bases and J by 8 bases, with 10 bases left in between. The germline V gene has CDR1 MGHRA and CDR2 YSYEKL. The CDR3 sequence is CASSQEGARGYTF. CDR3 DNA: TGCGCCAGCAGCCAAGAAGGGGCCAGGGGCTACACCTTC.

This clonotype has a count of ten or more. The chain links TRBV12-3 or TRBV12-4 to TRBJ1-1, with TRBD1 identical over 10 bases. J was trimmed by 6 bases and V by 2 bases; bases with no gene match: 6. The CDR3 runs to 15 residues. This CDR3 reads CASSLTPGTGAEAFF. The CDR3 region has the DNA TGTGCCAGCAGTTTAACCCCCGGGACAGGGGCTGAAGCTTTCTTT.

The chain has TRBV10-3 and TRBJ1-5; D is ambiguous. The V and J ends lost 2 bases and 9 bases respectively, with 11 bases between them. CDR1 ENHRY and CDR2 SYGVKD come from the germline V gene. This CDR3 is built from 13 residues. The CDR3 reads CAISEGVTWPQHF. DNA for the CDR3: TGTGCCATCAGTGAGGGGGTTACGTGGCCCCAGCATTTT.

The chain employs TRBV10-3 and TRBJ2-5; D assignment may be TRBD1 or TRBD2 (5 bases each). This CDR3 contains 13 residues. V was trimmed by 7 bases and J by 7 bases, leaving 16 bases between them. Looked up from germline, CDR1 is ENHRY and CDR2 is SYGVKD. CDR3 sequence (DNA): TGTGCCATCACCTCGGGACCCGGGGCGACCCAGTACTTC. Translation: CAITSGPGATQYF.

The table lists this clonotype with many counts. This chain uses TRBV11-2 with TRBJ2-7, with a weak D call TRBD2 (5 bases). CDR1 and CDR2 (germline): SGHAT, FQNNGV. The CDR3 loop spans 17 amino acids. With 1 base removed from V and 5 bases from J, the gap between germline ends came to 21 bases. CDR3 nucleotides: TGTGCCAGCAGCTTAGTCCCCAGAGTGAGGGTATACGACGAGCAGTACTTC. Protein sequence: CASSLVPRVRVYDEQYF.

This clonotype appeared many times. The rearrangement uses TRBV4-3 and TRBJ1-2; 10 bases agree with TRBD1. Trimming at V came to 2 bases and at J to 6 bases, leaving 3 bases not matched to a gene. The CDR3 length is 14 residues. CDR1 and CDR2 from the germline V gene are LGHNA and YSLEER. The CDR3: CASSQQGQGDGYTF. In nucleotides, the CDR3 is TGCGCCAGCAGCCAACAAGGACAGGGGGATGGCTACACCTTC.

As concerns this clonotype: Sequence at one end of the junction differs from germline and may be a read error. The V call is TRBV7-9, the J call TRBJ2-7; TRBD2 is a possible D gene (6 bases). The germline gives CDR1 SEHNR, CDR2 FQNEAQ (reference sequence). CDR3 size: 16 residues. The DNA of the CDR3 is TGTGCCAGCAGCTTGACCGCGGGGTCATCCCCCGGGGAGCTGTACTTC. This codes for CASSLTAGSSPGELYF. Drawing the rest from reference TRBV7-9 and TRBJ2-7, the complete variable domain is DTGVSQNPRHKITKRGQNVTFRCDPISEHNRLYWYRQTLGQGPEFLTYFQNEAQLEKSRLLSDRFSAERPKGSFSTLEIQRTEQGDSAMYLCASSLTAGSSPGELYFGPGTRLTVT.

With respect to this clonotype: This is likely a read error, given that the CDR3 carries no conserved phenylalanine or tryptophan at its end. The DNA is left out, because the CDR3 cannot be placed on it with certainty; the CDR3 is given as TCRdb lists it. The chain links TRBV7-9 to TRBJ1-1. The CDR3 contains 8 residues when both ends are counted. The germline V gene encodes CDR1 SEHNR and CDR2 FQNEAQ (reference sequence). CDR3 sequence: CASSQIAG.

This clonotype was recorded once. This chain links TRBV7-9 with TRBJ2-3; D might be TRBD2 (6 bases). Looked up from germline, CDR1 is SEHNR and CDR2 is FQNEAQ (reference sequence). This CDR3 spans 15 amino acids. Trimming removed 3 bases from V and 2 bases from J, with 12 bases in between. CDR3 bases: TGTGCCAGCAGCTTGTCCCCTAGCGCCACAGATACGCAGTATTTT. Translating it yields CASSLSPSATDTQYF.

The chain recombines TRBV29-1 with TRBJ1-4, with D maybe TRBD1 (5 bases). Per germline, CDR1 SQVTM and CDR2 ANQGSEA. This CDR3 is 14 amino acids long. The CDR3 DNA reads TGCAGTGCGAGCCTCAGGGCGGCTAATGAAAAACTGTTTTTT. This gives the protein CSASLRAANEKLFF.

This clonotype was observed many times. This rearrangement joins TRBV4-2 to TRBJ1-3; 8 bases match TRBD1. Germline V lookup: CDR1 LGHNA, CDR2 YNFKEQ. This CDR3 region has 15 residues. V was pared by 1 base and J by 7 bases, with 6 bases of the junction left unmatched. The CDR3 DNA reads TGTGCCAGCAGCCAAGCGGACAGGGAAGGGAACACCATATATTTT. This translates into CASSQADREGNTIYF.

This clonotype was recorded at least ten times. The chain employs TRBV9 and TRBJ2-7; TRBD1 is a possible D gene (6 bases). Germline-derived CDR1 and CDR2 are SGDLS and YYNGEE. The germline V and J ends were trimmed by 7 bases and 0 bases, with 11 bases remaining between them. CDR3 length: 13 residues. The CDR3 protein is CASSRGSSYEQYF. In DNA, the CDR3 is TGTGCCAGCTCCAGGGGAAGCTCCTACGAGCAGTACTTC.

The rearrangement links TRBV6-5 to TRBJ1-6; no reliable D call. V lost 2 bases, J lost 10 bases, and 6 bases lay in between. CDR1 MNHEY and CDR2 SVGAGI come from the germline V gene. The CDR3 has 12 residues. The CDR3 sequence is CASSYRESPLHF. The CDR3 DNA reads TGTGCCAGCAGTTACAGGGAATCACCCCTCCACTTT.

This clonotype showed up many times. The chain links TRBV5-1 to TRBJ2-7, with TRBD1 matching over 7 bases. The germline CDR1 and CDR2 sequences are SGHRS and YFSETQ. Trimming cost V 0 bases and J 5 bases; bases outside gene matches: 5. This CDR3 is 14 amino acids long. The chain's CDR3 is CASSLDRGSDEQYF. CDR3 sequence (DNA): TGCGCCAGCAGCTTGGACAGGGGTTCCGACGAGCAGTACTTC.